This TCR beta chain was observed in a study of cytomegalovirus exposure and HLA in healthy donors. Trimming cost V 1 base and J 0 bases, with 10 bases left between them. The CDR3 loop spans 15 amino acids. Per the germline V gene, CDR1 is KGHSH and CDR2 is LQKENI. The primer mix had 60 Vbeta and 13 Jbeta primers. Some clones are missing from TCRdb's copy, which holds only in-frame ones; the method was immunoSEQ multiplex PCR. The sample lists about 130,000 clones, around four fifths occurring once. Whole-study results and caveats: From TCR beta sequences, most subjects' HLA-A and HLA-B alleles were reportedly predicted accurately. Presence/absence results assume similar sequencing depth per donor, which may not hold. In an earlier analysis, productive rearrangement rates for most beta V segments clustered near 87% or 30%.

Of note for this clone: Its target is unknown.

The sequence was obtained from a man younger than 35 in good health and CMV-seropositive. The sequenced sample was PBMCs. J is TRBJ2-7 and V is TRBV18; the D gene is possibly TRBD2 (5 bases). The CDR3 loop is CASSPQRSSSYEQYF. CDR3 DNA: TGTGCCAGCTCACCACAGCGGTCGAGCTCCTACGAGCAGTACTTC.